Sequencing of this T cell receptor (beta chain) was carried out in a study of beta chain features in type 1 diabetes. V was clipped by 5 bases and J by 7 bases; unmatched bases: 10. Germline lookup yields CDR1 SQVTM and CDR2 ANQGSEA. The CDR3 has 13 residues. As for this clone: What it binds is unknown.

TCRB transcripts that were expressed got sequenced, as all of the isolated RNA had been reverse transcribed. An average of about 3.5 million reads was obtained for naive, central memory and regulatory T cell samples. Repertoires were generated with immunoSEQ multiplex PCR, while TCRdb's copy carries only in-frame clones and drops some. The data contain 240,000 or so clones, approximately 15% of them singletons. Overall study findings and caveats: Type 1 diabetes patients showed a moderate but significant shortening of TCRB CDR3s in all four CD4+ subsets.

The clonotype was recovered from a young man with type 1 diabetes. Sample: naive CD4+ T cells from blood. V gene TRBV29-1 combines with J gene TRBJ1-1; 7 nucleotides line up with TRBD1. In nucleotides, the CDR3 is TGCAGCGTTAGGTTACAGGGGAAAGATGAAGCTTTCTTT. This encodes CSVRLQGKDEAFF.